The 10 T cell receptor beta chains reported below all come from one sample, sequenced in a study of human T cells and chemical hapten exposure. The sample's time point: patch test 1, 2 weeks after DPC sensitization. The treatment here: therapeutic diphenylcyclopropenone sensitization with weekly scalp DPC. Using its own MiXCR run on the RACE reads, TCRdb lists one record per CDR3 protein. The sample lists approximately 90,000 distinct CDR3 sequences, over 9.5% seen once, with 2.2% in the top ten. This sample comprised whole blood, obtained in connection with sensitization to the hapten diphenylcyclopropenone (DPC). The receptors come from a man between 35 and 55 years old with alopecia areata. Some clones in this sample may be carry-over from other donors' samples.

The V gene is TRBV27, the J gene TRBJ1-2; 7 bases are shared with TRBD1. Germline V gene data show CDR1 as MNHEY and CDR2 as SMNVEV (reference sequence). The V gene end was trimmed by 5 bases and the J gene end by 3 bases; junction bases not matched to a gene: 9. CDR3 length equals 15 residues. The CDR3 nucleotides are TGTGCCAGCAGTCAAACGACAGGGATCCACTATGGCTACACCTTC. Its protein product is CASSQTTGIHYGYTF.

This clonotype was seen many times. The rearrangement uses TRBV18 and TRBJ1-5; D call uncertain. Trimming shortened V by 2 bases and J by 5 bases, and 7 bases separated the two germline ends. In germline, CDR1 is KGHSH, CDR2 LQKENI. The CDR3 has 13 amino acids. The CDR3 sequence: CASSPGYDQPQHF. The CDR3 nucleotides read TGTGCCAGCTCACCAGGATATGATCAGCCCCAGCATTTT.

In its sample, this clonotype was seen a few times. The chain links TRBV20-1 to TRBJ2-4; no clear D gene. The germline V gene has CDR1 DFQATT and CDR2 SNEGSKA (reference sequence). The CDR3 is 15 residues long. Trimming removed 3 bases at V and 2 bases at J, with 14 bases between. The CDR3 DNA reads as TGCAGTGCTAGGGGCCTTCCGAGTCCCAAAAACATTCAGTACTTC. It specifies CSARGLPSPKNIQYF.

This clonotype showed up many times. The chain combines TRBV29-1 with TRBJ2-3; perhaps D is TRBD1 or TRBD2 (5 bases each). CDR3 length equals 14 residues. V lost 4 bases to trimming and J lost 0 bases, with 11 bases between them. Germline V gene data show CDR1 as SQVTM and CDR2 as ANQGSEA. The CDR3 DNA reads TGCAGCGTTGGAGGGGACCCCAGCACAGATACGCAGTATTTT. Its translation: CSVGGDPSTDTQYF.

The chain has TRBV29-1 and TRBJ1-3; D is possibly TRBD1 (5 bases). Germline CDR1 and CDR2: SQVTM and ANQGSEA. The CDR3 extends over 16 amino acids. Trimming left V 0 bases short and J 6 bases short, with 18 bases between. The CDR3 here is CSVEDQTSGVENTIYF. The CDR3, as DNA: TGCAGCGTTGAAGATCAAACGTCGGGGGTTGAAAACACCATATATTTT.

This clonotype has at least ten counts. The genes are TRBV14 and TRBJ1-5, with 11 nucleotides matching TRBD1. Germline CDR1 is SGHDN and CDR2 is FVKESK. The CDR3 has 14 residues. The junction had 2 bases not matched to a gene; V was cut back by 4 bases and J by 6 bases. The CDR3 loop reads CASSPGQGGQPQHF. The CDR3 coding sequence is TGTGCCAGCAGCCCGGGACAGGGGGGTCAGCCCCAGCATTTT.

This clonotype was observed a few times. This chain joins TRBV20-1 and TRBJ2-7, with D perhaps matching TRBD2 (5 bases). The V end was cut by 6 bases, the J end by 0 bases, with 15 bases between. The CDR3 loop spans 14 amino acids. Germline V gives CDR1 DFQATT, CDR2 SNEGSKA (reference sequence). As DNA, the CDR3 is TGCAGTGCCCGCGGCGGGCCTAGCTCCTACGAGCAGTACTTC. Amino acid sequence: CSARGGPSSYEQYF.

The J gene is TRBJ2-1, the V gene TRBV9; D is unclear. CDR3 length equals 12 residues. Germline assignment: CDR1 SGDLS and CDR2 YYNGEE. Trimming left V 0 bases short and J 7 bases short, with 5 bases between. The CDR3 loop reads CASSVGVNEQFF. CDR3 DNA sequence: TGTGCCAGCAGCGTAGGGGTGAATGAGCAGTTCTTC. The full variable domain, with the rest looked up from reference TRBV9 and TRBJ2-1, is DSGVTQTPKHLITATGQRVTLRCSPRSGDLSVYWYQQSLDQGLQFLIQYYNGEERAKGNILERFSAQQFPDLHSELNLSSLELGDSALYFCASSVGVNEQFFGPGTRLTVL.

In this sample, this clonotype turned up many times. CDR3 amino acids: CSAGTSLWHEQYF. The CDR3 DNA reads as TGCAGCGCAGGGACTAGCTTGTGGCACGAGCAGTACTTC. The rearrangement uses TRBV29-1 and TRBJ2-7; TRBD2 matches 9 bases. Germline assignment: CDR1 SQVTM and CDR2 ANQGSEA. This CDR3 comprises 13 residues. Trimming at V came to 7 bases and at J to 5 bases, leaving 9 bases not matched to a gene.

This clonotype has a handful of counts. The genes are TRBV6-6 and TRBJ2-3; no firm D call. Germline V lookup: CDR1 MNHNY, CDR2 SVGAGI (reference sequence). With 0 bases removed from V and 0 bases from J, the gap between germline ends came to 13 bases. CDR3 length: 17 residues. This chain's CDR3 is CASSYSPGPESTDTQYF. The CDR3 bases are TGTGCCAGCAGTTACTCGCCGGGCCCAGAGAGCACAGATACGCAGTATTTT.